The rows below give T cell receptor beta chains drawn from one sample of a study of T cell responses to AZD1222 COVID-19 vaccine. Profiling relied on immunoSEQ multiplex PCR, and the TCRdb table lists in-frame clones only, not all of them. The sample holds about 35,000 clones, around nine tenths seen once. The sequencing here drew on peripheral blood, taken on day 0 of AZD1222 vaccination. Source of these receptors: an adult in good health. The conserved cysteine and the conserved F or W are not part of the CDR3 here. A D gene is named only where the DNA matches it firmly.

V | D | CDR3
TRBV19 | TRBD1 | ASSGGTGRWNEQF
TRBV23-1 | - | ASSQSPGELF
TRBV7-9 | - | ASSLGRLVPNDNEQF
TRBV4-3 | - | ASSQDHRDIYEQY
TRBV19 | - | ATQEEYYGYT
TRBV7-2 | - | ASSFPGSAEAF
TRBV19 | TRBD1 | ASSTGTGWAF
TRBV25-1 | TRBD1 | ASSASDRGLGANVLT
TRBV19 | - | ASTGETGELF
TRBV6-2/TRBV6-3 | - | ASSLDGNQPQH
TRBV28 | - | ASSRETAEAF
TRBV11-2 | TRBD2 | ASSLVAGVAYEQY
TRBV6-5 | - | GSGRASSYEQY
TRBV6-2/TRBV6-3 | - | ASSYLEKETQY
TRBV30 | TRBD1 | AWSIRGTGVYEQY
TRBV12-3/TRBV12-4 | TRBD1 | ASSWDRLSPLH
TRBV7-2 | - | ASSLRDKNYGYT
TRBV18 | - | ASSPARGDTQY
TRBV12-3/TRBV12-4 | TRBD1 | ASSWTGNGELF
TRBV18 | - | ASSPSMTLASGNTIY
TRBV5-1 | TRBD1 | ASSMTGFGNTIY
TRBV9 | - | ASSVEQGYEQY
TRBV20-1 | TRBD1 | SAKGAGGLF
TRBV12-3/TRBV12-4 | - | ATAGNPYNEQF
TRBV14 | - | ASSHGTAYGYT
TRBV27 | TRBD1 | ASSGNLPTGVNQPQH
TRBV11-2 | - | ASLGSWVGSSYEQY
TRBV24-1 | - | ATSAGDNYEQY
TRBV30 | - | AWNTQGTNYGYT
TRBV7-3 | TRBD1 | ASSPTGGGGEQY
TRBV5-1 | TRBD1 | ASSLQGQGLSYEQY
TRBV28 | - | ASSSPLDIPTTYEQY
TRBV2 | - | ASTSGTLNTEAF
TRBV27 | TRBD2 | ASTPGRSYNEQF
TRBV5-8 | - | ASSLLRGISTGELF
TRBV30 | TRBD1 | AWSASDRVPIY
TRBV7-2 | - | ASSSDGHTEAF
TRBV6-2/TRBV6-3 | TRBD2 | ASSYRGGPYNEQF
TRBV28 | - | ASQESSYNSPLH
TRBV9 | TRBD1 | ASSVDRGPYNEQF
TRBV6-5 | - | ASSTGFGSNQPQH
TRBV12-3/TRBV12-4 | TRBD1 | ASSRQGHTEAF
TRBV5-8 | - | ASSLWDKNYGYT
TRBV29-1 | - | SVPTRYGYT
TRBV2 | - | ASSEARGGEQY
TRBV6-1 | TRBD2 | ASSVGTSGRGPHGEQY
TRBV24-1 | TRBD2 | ATSDREGEQF
TRBV27 | - | ASSLNNREGYT
TRBV9 | - | ASSVGQWNSPLH
TRBV24-1 | TRBD1 | ATGPSGQGSTDTQY
TRBV3-1/TRBV3-2 | - | ASSQEGGWELF
TRBV15 | TRBD1 | ATSRDQRTGGPYEQY
TRBV5-6 | - | ASSLSQGSNSPLH
TRBV10-1 | - | ASSESGAGALNTEAF
TRBV11-2 | TRBD2 | ASSFTSGGPHEQY
TRBV28 | - | ASSLHTGVDTQY
TRBV24-1 | - | ATSDLRVSSGNTIY
TRBV9 | - | ASSVAVNTEAF
TRBV6-1 | - | ASSERAGAYGYT
TRBV7-6 | - | ASSLGIRDTNEQF